The rows below give T cell receptor beta chains drawn from one sample of a study of CD4 T cells in relation to SARS-CoV-2 and coronaviruses. Sequencing used immunoSEQ multiplex PCR; TCRdb keeps in-frame clones, though not all of them. There are around 62,000 clones in the sample; about 95% occur only once, and around 0.13% lies in the top ten. Sequencing used naive CD4+ T cells from PBMCs. The receptor set was obtained from a human donor in good health. CDR3s include the opening cysteine and the closing phenylalanine or tryptophan. A D gene is named only where the DNA matches it firmly. For some rows the clone size is stated as once, few or many, or as a class when expanded; others skip it.

v_call	clone_size	j_call	d_call	cdr3_aa	cdr3_nt
TRBV5-3	few	TRBJ1-6	NA	CARSLWGKLHF	TGTGCCAGAAGCTTGTGGGGCAAACTCCACTTT
TRBV7-9	NA	TRBJ1-5	NA	CASSPSGGGNQPQHF	TGTGCCAGCAGCCCTTCGGGCGGGGGCAATCAGCCCCAGCATTTT
TRBV19	once	TRBJ1-5	NA	CASNSATAINSNQPQHF	TGTGCCAGCAATTCCGCAACGGCGATTAATAGCAATCAGCCCCAGCATTTT
TRBV11-3	NA	TRBJ1-1	NA	CASSRWQGLLTEAFF	TGTGCCAGCAGCAGGTGGCAGGGACTCCTCACTGAAGCTTTCTTT
TRBV5-1	NA	TRBJ2-2	TRBD2	CASSLSSGEAGELFF	TGCGCCAGCAGCTTGTCTAGCGGAGAGGCCGGGGAGCTGTTTTTT
TRBV19	NA	TRBJ1-1	NA	CASTRGGNTEAFF	TGTGCCAGTACTCGAGGGGGGAACACTGAAGCTTTCTTT
TRBV3-1/TRBV3-2	NA	TRBJ1-4	NA	CASSPESAPGEKLFF	TGTGCCAGCAGCCCAGAGAGTGCCCCGGGGGAAAAACTGTTTTTT
TRBV5-4	NA	TRBJ2-3	TRBD2	CASSPGTSGASTDTQYF	TGTGCCAGCAGCCCGGGGACTAGCGGTGCTAGCACAGATACGCAGTATTTT
TRBV5-1	NA	TRBJ2-3	NA	CASSLAGLVPDTQYF	TGCGCCAGCAGCTTGGCAGGGTTGGTTCCAGATACGCAGTATTTT
TRBV5-1	NA	TRBJ1-1	TRBD1	CASSAPGGQGDTEAFF	TGCGCCAGCAGCGCCCCCGGGGGGCAGGGGGACACTGAAGCTTTCTTT
TRBV6-6	few	TRBJ1-5	NA	CASSYLPSQGNQPQHF	TGTGCCAGCAGTTACCTCCCCTCCCAGGGCAATCAGCCCCAGCATTTT
TRBV28	NA	TRBJ1-2	NA	CASTQGVFSGYTF	TGTGCCAGCACCCAAGGGGTTTTCAGTGGCTACACCTTC
TRBV7-3	NA	TRBJ2-1	TRBD2	CASSSSSSGVNNEQFF	TGTGCCAGCAGCTCCTCGAGTAGCGGGGTGAACAATGAGCAGTTCTTC
TRBV25-1	NA	TRBJ1-4	NA	CASSEYGPVRNEKLFF	TGTGCCAGCAGTGAATATGGTCCGGTACGGAATGAAAAACTGTTTTTT
TRBV6-6	NA	TRBJ1-5	NA	CASSPHEISNQPQHF	TGTGCCAGCAGTCCGCATGAGATTAGCAATCAGCCCCAGCATTTT
TRBV24-1	NA	TRBJ1-5	TRBD1	CATSDATGDSQPQHF	TGTGCCACCAGTGACGCGACAGGGGATAGTCAGCCCCAGCATTTT
TRBV11-2	NA	TRBJ1-5	TRBD1	CASSSHTGGSGSQPQHF	TGTGCCAGCAGCTCGCACACAGGGGGGTCGGGGAGTCAGCCCCAGCATTTT
TRBV18	few	TRBJ1-1	NA	CASSVDRKNTEAFF	TGTGCCAGCTCAGTAGACAGGAAAAACACTGAAGCTTTCTTT
TRBV5-1	NA	TRBJ2-2	NA	CASNIGGGSNTGELFF	TGCGCCAGCAACATAGGGGGGGGCTCGAACACCGGGGAGCTGTTTTTT
TRBV23-1	NA	TRBJ2-7	NA	CASSQSESSYEQYF	TGCGCCAGCAGTCAATCTGAAAGCTCCTACGAGCAGTACTTC
TRBV7-9	NA	TRBJ2-2	NA	CASSIRGNTGELFF	TGTGCCAGCAGTATAAGGGGGAACACCGGGGAGCTGTTTTTT
TRBV7-8	NA	TRBJ2-7	TRBD1	CASSAQGDSYEQYF	TGTGCCAGCAGCGCCCAGGGGGACTCCTACGAGCAGTACTTC
TRBV3-1/TRBV3-2	NA	TRBJ1-1	NA	CASSPADRNTEAFF	TGTGCCAGCAGCCCAGCCGACAGAAACACTGAAGCTTTCTTT
TRBV3-1/TRBV3-2	NA	TRBJ2-7	NA	CASSQLKGDEQYF	TGTGCCAGCAGCCAACTTAAAGGAGACGAGCAGTACTTC
TRBV19	NA	TRBJ2-4	TRBD1	CASSKDRGLSKNIQYF	TGTGCCAGTAGTAAGGACAGGGGGCTATCCAAAAACATTCAGTACTTC
TRBV11-3	once	TRBJ2-1	TRBD2	CASSLASGTRGSYNEQFF	TGTGCCAGCAGCTTAGCCTCCGGGACTAGGGGCTCCTACAATGAGCAGTTCTTC
TRBV3-1/TRBV3-2	NA	TRBJ1-5	NA	CASSQGDRGPQHF	TGTGCCAGCAGCCAAGGGGACCGGGGGCCCCAGCATTTT
TRBV3-1/TRBV3-2	NA	TRBJ1-4	NA	CASKVGGRGGELFF	TGTGCCAGCAAGGTGGGGGGACGAGGGGGAGAACTGTTTTTT
TRBV30	NA	TRBJ1-4	NA	CAWETSRGVNEKLFF	TGTGCCTGGGAAACTTCGCGGGGAGTTAATGAAAAACTGTTTTTT
TRBV28	NA	TRBJ1-1	NA	CASGPIRVTEAFF	TGTGCCAGCGGACCAATAAGAGTCACTGAAGCTTTCTTT
TRBV30	NA	TRBJ1-2	TRBD1	CAETGGYGYTF	TGTGCCGAGACAGGGGGCTATGGCTACACCTTC
TRBV2	NA	TRBJ2-1	TRBD1	CASRGDSSYNEQFF	TGTGCCAGCAGGGGGGACAGTTCCTACAATGAGCAGTTCTTC
TRBV7-2	NA	TRBJ2-5	TRBD1	CASRRDRVQETQYF	TGTGCCAGCAGACGGGACAGGGTACAAGAGACCCAGTACTTC
TRBV19	NA	TRBJ1-2	TRBD1	CASSVTDRDYGYTF	TGTGCCAGTAGTGTCACGGACAGGGACTATGGCTACACCTTC
TRBV6-5	NA	TRBJ1-4	NA	CASRRRALGEKLFF	TGTGCCAGCAGGAGAAGGGCGCTCGGTGAAAAACTGTTTTTT
TRBV27	NA	TRBJ1-2	NA	CASSWSRDNRYGYTF	TGTGCCAGCAGTTGGTCCCGGGACAATCGTTATGGCTACACCTTC
TRBV5-6	NA	TRBJ2-3	NA	CASSLAPSSTDTQYF	TGTGCCAGCAGCTTGGCCCCTTCCTCCACAGATACGCAGTATTTT
TRBV9	NA	TRBJ2-1	TRBD2	CASSLGLAYNEQFF	TGTGCCAGCAGCCTGGGACTAGCTTACAATGAGCAGTTCTTC
TRBV14	NA	TRBJ2-7	TRBD2	CASSQRAGLAEFFYEQYF	TGTGCCAGCAGCCAAAGAGCGGGACTAGCGGAGTTTTTCTACGAGCAGTACTTC
TRBV28	NA	TRBJ1-2	NA	CASSPAGGSKDYGYTF	TGTGCCAGCTCGCCGGCGGGGGGCAGTAAGGACTATGGCTACACCTTC
TRBV4-2	NA	TRBJ1-4	NA	CASSQDGGGRANEKLFF	TGTGCCAGCAGCCAAGACGGTGGGGGCCGGGCTAATGAAAAACTGTTTTTT
TRBV5-1	NA	TRBJ2-7	NA	CASSSGGTATYEQYF	TGCGCCAGCAGCTCCGGGGGGACAGCGACCTACGAGCAGTACTTC
TRBV19	NA	TRBJ2-7	TRBD2	CASSSRRGSASGKGREQYF	TGTGCCAGTAGTTCGAGAAGGGGATCGGCTAGCGGGAAGGGCAGAGAGCAGTACTTC
TRBV19	NA	TRBJ2-5	TRBD2	CASSIDLAGVRETQYF	TGTGCCAGTAGTATAGATCTCGCGGGAGTGAGGGAGACCCAGTACTTC
TRBV5-1	NA	TRBJ2-4	NA	CASSLGEAKNIQYF	TGCGCCAGCAGTCTTGGGGAAGCCAAAAACATTCAGTACTTC
TRBV28	once	TRBJ1-1	NA	CVSGPNMNTEAFF	TGTGTTAGCGGGCCAAACATGAACACTGAAGCTTTCTTT
TRBV7-9	NA	TRBJ2-1	TRBD2	CAMGTSGTMVEQFF	TGTGCCATGGGGACTAGTGGGACGATGGTGGAGCAGTTCTTC
TRBV10-1	NA	TRBJ2-7	TRBD1	CASSDPGQGLAEQYF	TGCGCCAGCAGTGATCCGGGACAGGGGTTGGCCGAGCAGTACTTC
TRBV28	once	TRBJ2-7	NA	CASGESGEQYF	TGTGCCAGCGGGGAATCGGGAGAGCAGTACTTC
TRBV11-2	NA	TRBJ2-4	NA	CASSLEGAAKNIQYF	TGTGCCAGCAGCTTAGAGGGGGCGGCCAAAAACATTCAGTACTTC
TRBV6-1	once	TRBJ1-6	NA	CASSEEYYNSPLHF	TGTGCCAGCAGTGAGGAATACTATAATTCACCCCTCCACTTT
TRBV24-1	NA	TRBJ1-6	NA	CATSDSGANSPLHF	TGTGCCACCAGTGATTCAGGGGCCAATTCACCCCTCCACTTT
TRBV28	NA	TRBJ1-2	NA	CASTGTYGYTF	TGTGCCAGCACTGGGACCTATGGCTACACCTTC
TRBV28	NA	TRBJ1-5	NA	CASSLSSQPQHF	TGTGCCAGCAGTTTATCTTCTCAGCCCCAGCATTTT